Listed below are T cell receptor beta chains from one sample, sequenced in a study of metastatic and nonmetastatic thyroid tumors. TCRdb re-called the PCR reads with MiXCR. Here the sample spans about 32,000 clones, 7% to 9% being singletons. Sequencing was done on a sample of blood. These receptors were obtained from a female donor with papillary thyroid cancer or a benign thyroid nodule (not recorded which). Some clones in this sample may be carry-over from other donors' samples. Each CDR3 is given with its conserved first and last residue. D genes are given only for firm matches. The size entry is marked missing in some rows and otherwise reads once, few, many or a size class.

v_call,clone_size,d_call,j_call,cdr3_aa,cdr3_nt
TRBV28,many,.,TRBJ2-7,CASSSVSYEQYF,TGTGCCAGCAGTTCCGTTTCCTACGAGCAGTACTTC
TRBV6-1,many,TRBD2,TRBJ2-3,CAASGRRGTDTQYF,TGTGCGGCTAGCGGGAGGCGGGGCACAGATACGCAGTATTTT
TRBV7-9,many,.,TRBJ2-5,CASTPGSGETQYF,TGTGCCAGCACCCCGGGGTCGGGGGAGACCCAGTACTTC
TRBV29-1,many,.,TRBJ1-1,CSVAAQMNTEAFF,TGCAGCGTTGCGGCACAGATGAACACTGAAGCTTTCTTT
TRBV7-2,many,.,TRBJ1-2,CASSPSGLLGGYTF,TGTGCCAGCAGCCCCTCGGGGCTCCTGGGGGGCTACACCTTC
TRBV5-4,.,.,TRBJ1-2,CASSFGGEPYGYTF,TGTGCCAGCAGCTTTGGTGGGGAGCCCTATGGCTACACCTTC
TRBV2,many,.,TRBJ1-2,CASSADSWGDGYTF,TGTGCCAGCAGCGCCGACAGTTGGGGCGATGGCTACACCTTC
TRBV6-1,many,.,TRBJ2-5,CASNFSTAQQETQYF,TGTGCCAGCAACTTCTCGACAGCGCAACAAGAGACCCAGTACTTC
TRBV12-3/TRBV12-4,.,.,TRBJ2-6,CASTLKSVANVLTF,TGTGCCAGCACACTGAAGTCTGTGGCCAACGTCCTGACTTTC
TRBV7-2,many,.,TRBJ2-3,CASSLEYLRTDTQYF,TGTGCCAGCAGCTTAGAATACCTACGCACAGATACGCAGTATTTT
TRBV20-1,many,TRBD1,TRBJ1-6,CSAPMGQANSPLHF,TGCAGTGCCCCAATGGGACAGGCAAATTCACCCCTCCACTTT
TRBV7-2,many,.,TRBJ1-2,CASSFSGYGYTF,TGTGCCAGCAGCTTTTCCGGCTATGGCTACACCTTC
TRBV30,.,.,TRBJ1-2,CAWSVGSVRGHTF,TGTGCCTGGAGTGTAGGCAGTGTTCGAGGCCACACCTTC
TRBV9,many,.,TRBJ2-7,CASSKEEGVSYEQYF,TGTGCCAGCAGCAAAGAAGAAGGGGTCTCCTACGAGCAGTACTTC
TRBV20-1,many,.,TRBJ1-2,CSARDKSEHGYTF,TGCAGTGCTCGAGATAAATCAGAACATGGCTACACCTTC
TRBV24-1,many,TRBD1,TRBJ2-3,CATSDPGTGSTDTQYF,TGTGCCACCAGTGATCCGGGGACAGGTAGCACAGATACGCAGTATTTT
TRBV11-2,many,TRBD2,TRBJ2-2,CASSLGRTSGNHGELFF,TGTGCCAGCAGCTTAGGCCGGACTAGCGGGAACCACGGGGAGCTGTTTTTT
TRBV6-1,many,TRBD1,TRBJ2-7,CASRTGRYEQYF,TGTGCCAGCCGGACAGGTCGCTACGAGCAGTACTTC
TRBV9,many,TRBD1,TRBJ2-1,CASSPRDRGVNEQFF,TGTGCCAGCAGCCCAAGGGACAGGGGTGTCAATGAGCAGTTCTTC
TRBV6-1,many,.,TRBJ2-3,CASRVQGIDTQYF,TGTGCCAGCAGAGTACAGGGAATCGATACGCAGTATTTT
TRBV11-1,many,.,TRBJ2-7,CASSSLGRSSYEQYF,TGTGCCAGCAGTTCCCTGGGACGGTCTTCCTACGAGCAGTACTTC
TRBV6-1,many,.,TRBJ1-6,CASSADNSPLHF,TGTGCCAGCAGCGCAGATAATTCACCCCTCCACTTT
TRBV20-1,.,TRBD2,TRBJ2-1,CSARGLAGGVENDQFF,TGCAGTGCCCGGGGACTAGCGGGAGGGGTTGAGAATGATCAGTTCTTC
TRBV28,many,TRBD2,TRBJ2-2,CASRAQTSLNTGELFF,TGTGCCAGCAGAGCGCAGACTAGCCTGAACACCGGGGAGCTGTTTTTT
TRBV5-5,few,.,TRBJ1-4,CASSLLGDRPNEKLFF,TGTGCCAGCAGCTTGCTGGGGGATCGGCCTAATGAAAAACTGTTTTTT
TRBV7-2,many,.,TRBJ2-7,CASSLGGISYEQYF,TGTGCCAGCAGCTTAGGAGGCATCTCCTACGAGCAGTACTTC
TRBV10-1,many,TRBD2,TRBJ2-7,CASSEVPGLGQYF,TGCGCCAGCAGTGAGGTCCCCGGACTAGGGCAGTACTTC
TRBV4-1,many,.,TRBJ1-6,CASSQTHIGGTNSPLHF,TGCGCCAGCAGTCAGACCCATATAGGGGGTACTAATTCACCCCTCCACTTT
TRBV6-4,many,.,TRBJ1-1,CASSDSDTGTEAFF,TGTGCCAGCAGTGACTCAGATACGGGGACTGAAGCTTTCTTT
TRBV5-5,many,.,TRBJ1-6,CASSLKQGDNSPLHF,TGTGCCAGCAGCTTGAAACAGGGAGATAATTCACCCCTCCACTTT
TRBV12-3/TRBV12-4,many,.,TRBJ1-5,CASSLRFRGNQPQHF,TGTGCCAGCAGTTTGCGGTTCAGGGGCAATCAGCCCCAGCATTTT
TRBV6-5,many,.,TRBJ1-2,CASSYSPQLYGYTF,TGTGCCAGCAGTTACTCACCCCAGCTCTATGGCTACACCTTC
TRBV11-2,many,TRBD2,TRBJ2-3,CASSPRLAGDTQYF,TGTGCCAGCAGCCCCAGACTAGCGGGAGATACGCAGTATTTT
TRBV6-5,many,.,TRBJ1-2,CASSYGLGVDGYTF,TGTGCCAGCAGTTACGGGCTTGGCGTGGATGGCTACACCTTC
TRBV20-1,many,.,TRBJ1-5,CSARPSGPLNQPQHF,TGCAGTGCTAGGCCCTCAGGGCCTCTTAATCAGCCCCAGCATTTT
TRBV5-1,many,.,TRBJ2-1,CASKNDGVRSSDEQFF,TGCGCCAGCAAAAACGACGGAGTTAGGTCAAGCGATGAGCAGTTCTTC
TRBV28,many,TRBD2,TRBJ2-2,CASRPPGGNTGELFF,TGTGCCAGCAGACCTCCGGGGGGAAACACCGGGGAGCTGTTTTTT
TRBV4-1,many,TRBD1,TRBJ2-2,CASSQTGGIGTGELFF,TGCGCCAGCAGCCAGACAGGGGGCATCGGCACCGGGGAGCTGTTTTTT
TRBV9,.,TRBD1,TRBJ2-3,CASSRTGTAGDTQYF,TGTGCCAGCAGTAGGACAGGAACCGCCGGAGATACGCAGTATTTT
TRBV5-1,many,.,TRBJ2-5,CASSLASGPETQYF,TGCGCCAGCAGCTTGGCGTCGGGCCCAGAGACCCAGTACTTC
TRBV2,many,TRBD1,TRBJ2-7,CASRRDSSYEQYF,TGTGCCAGCAGAAGGGACAGCTCCTACGAGCAGTACTTC
TRBV20-1,many,.,TRBJ1-1,CSASLGWTEAFF,TGCAGTGCTAGTTTGGGTTGGACTGAAGCTTTCTTT
TRBV19,many,TRBD1,TRBJ1-4,CASSVTGTGGEKLFF,TGTGCCAGTAGTGTCACCGGGACAGGGGGAGAAAAACTGTTTTTT
TRBV14,many,.,TRBJ2-5,CASSSLGLGQETQYF,TGTGCCAGCAGCTCCCTTGGGTTAGGGCAAGAGACCCAGTACTTC
TRBV5-6,.,.,TRBJ2-3,CASSLGRGTDTQYF,TGTGCCAGCAGCTTAGGCAGGGGCACAGATACGCAGTATTTT